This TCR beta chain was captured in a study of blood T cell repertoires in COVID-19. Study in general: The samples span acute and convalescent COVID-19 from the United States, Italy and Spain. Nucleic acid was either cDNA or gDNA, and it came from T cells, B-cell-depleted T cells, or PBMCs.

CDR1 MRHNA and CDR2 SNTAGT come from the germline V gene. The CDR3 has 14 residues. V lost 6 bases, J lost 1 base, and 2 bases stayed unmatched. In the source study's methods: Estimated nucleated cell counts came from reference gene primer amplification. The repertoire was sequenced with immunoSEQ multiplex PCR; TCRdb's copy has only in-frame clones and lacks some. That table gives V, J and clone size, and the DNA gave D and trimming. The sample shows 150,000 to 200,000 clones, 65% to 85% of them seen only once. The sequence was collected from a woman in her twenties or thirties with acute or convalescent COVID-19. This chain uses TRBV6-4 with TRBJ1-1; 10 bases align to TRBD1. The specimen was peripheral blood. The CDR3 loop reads CASRGQGTNTEAFF. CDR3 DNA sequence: TGTGCCAGCAGGGGACAGGGGACGAACACTGAAGCTTTCTTT.